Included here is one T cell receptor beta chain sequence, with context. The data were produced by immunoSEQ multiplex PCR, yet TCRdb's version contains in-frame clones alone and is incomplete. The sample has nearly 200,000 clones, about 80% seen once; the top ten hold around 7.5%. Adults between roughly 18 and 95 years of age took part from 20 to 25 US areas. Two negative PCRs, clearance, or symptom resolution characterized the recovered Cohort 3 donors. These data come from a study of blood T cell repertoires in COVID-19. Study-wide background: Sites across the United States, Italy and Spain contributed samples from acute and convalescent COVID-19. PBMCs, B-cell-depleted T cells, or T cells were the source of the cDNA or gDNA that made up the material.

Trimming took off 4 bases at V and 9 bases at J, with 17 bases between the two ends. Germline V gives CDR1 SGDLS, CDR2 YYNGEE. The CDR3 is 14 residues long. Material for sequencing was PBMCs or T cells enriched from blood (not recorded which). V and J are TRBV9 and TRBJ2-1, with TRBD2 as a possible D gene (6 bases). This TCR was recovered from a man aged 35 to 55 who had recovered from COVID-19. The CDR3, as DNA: TGTGCCAGCAGCTTCCAGGGACCGGAGGGTGAGCAGTTCTTC. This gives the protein CASSFQGPEGEQFF.